This TCR beta chain comes out of a study of blood T cell repertoires in COVID-19. Across the whole study: Sources were T cells, B-cell-depleted T cells, or PBMCs; the material itself was cDNA or gDNA.

The CDR3 is 15 amino acids. CDR1 is MRHNA and CDR2 is SNTAGT in the germline V gene. Trimming at V came to 3 bases and at J to 7 bases, leaving 8 bases not matched to a gene. Profiled with immunoSEQ multiplex PCR; TCRdb holds only in-frame clones, not every one. Of about 290,000 clones in the sample, about 90% were seen once. The sample consisted of peripheral blood. The rearrangement joins TRBV6-4 to TRBJ1-5; 8 positions match TRBD1. The receptor was isolated from a woman aged 30 to 39 with COVID-19, enrolled during active disease. CDR3 DNA: TGTGCCAGCAGTGAGGTTCCACAGGGGGTCCAGCCCCAGCATTTT. Translated, it gives CASSEVPQGVQPQHF.